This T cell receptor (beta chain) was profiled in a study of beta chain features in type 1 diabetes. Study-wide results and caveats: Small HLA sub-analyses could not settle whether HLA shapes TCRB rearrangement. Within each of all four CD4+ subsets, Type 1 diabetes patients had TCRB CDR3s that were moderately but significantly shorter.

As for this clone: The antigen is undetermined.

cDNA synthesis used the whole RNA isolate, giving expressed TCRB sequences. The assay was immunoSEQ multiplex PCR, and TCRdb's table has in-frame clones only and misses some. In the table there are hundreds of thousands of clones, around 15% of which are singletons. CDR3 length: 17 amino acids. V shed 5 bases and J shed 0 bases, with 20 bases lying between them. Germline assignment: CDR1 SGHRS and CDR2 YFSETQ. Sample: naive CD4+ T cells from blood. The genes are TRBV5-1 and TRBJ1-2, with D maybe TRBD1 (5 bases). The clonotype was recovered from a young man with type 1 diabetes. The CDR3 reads CASRLVWRQTSNYGYTF. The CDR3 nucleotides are TGCGCCAGCAGGCTTGTGTGGCGACAGACTTCTAACTATGGCTACACCTTC. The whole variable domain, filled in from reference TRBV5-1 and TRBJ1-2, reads KAGVTQTPRYLIKTRGQQVTLSCSPISGHRSVSWYQQTPGQGLQFLFEYFSETQRNKGNFPGRFSGRQFSNSRSEMNVSTLELGDSALYLCASRLVWRQTSNYGYTFGSGTRLTVV.